This T cell receptor beta chain stems from a study of blood T cell repertoires in COVID-19 (dated by TCRdb to the early 2020s). Background on the whole study: Collaborator samples came from the United States, Italy and Spain and covered acute and convalescent phases of COVID-19. Nearly every sample came with metadata listing a de-identified subject ID, COVID-19 status, age in years and sex. The dataset comprised deeply sampled blood TCRbeta repertoires from subjects exposed to, actively infected with, or recovered from COVID-19. The prospective study material was composed of cDNA or gDNA derived from T cells, B-cell-depleted T cells, or PBMCs. The repertoires were made available in a free public database intended to serve as a resource for research on the immune response to SARS-CoV-2. The samples were drawn from the first 160 participants of the ongoing ImmuneRACE study and from some 1,300 subjects provided by 6 global collaborators. HLA class I and class II types, where available, came from metadata supplied by the sample provider rather than from assay-based typing. Study-wide conclusions, independent of this receptor: How much clinical and demographic metadata was included differed by source and by participant, and the metadata was provided uncurated.

TCRbeta CDR3 regions were amplified from genomic DNA by means of the immunoSEQ Assay, a bias-controlled multiplex PCR. In the original analysis: The number of nucleated cells in each sample was estimated by amplification of reference gene primers within the assay. To quantify the absolute abundance of each unique TCRbeta CDR3 rearrangement, sequence reads were collapsed and filtered. For each sample, productive Simpson clonality was calculated by taking the square root of Simpson's diversity index across productive rearrangements. Held by TCRdb, this immuneACCESS table contains in-frame sequences only and omits some clones. Under half of the omission traces to an unresolved V gene where checked; the cause of the rest is unknown. That table supplies the V and J calls and clone size; D and trimming were determined from the DNA. This sample lists roughly 150,000 clones; 88% were detected once. Together, the top ten hold 2% to 2.5% of the sample.

Another Seattle source contributed samples from volunteer blood donors who had recovered from COVID-19. Each collaborating institution followed its own protocols to collect whole blood in K2EDTA tubes. For TCRbeta analysis, collaborators shipped samples in one of three forms: frozen whole blood, isolated PBMCs, or DNA extracted from either of those sample types. The cysteine opens and the phenylalanine closes a CDR3 of 13 amino acids. Of all the DNA, just the CDR3 is kept, 39 bases in frame from base 1. V loses 3 bases, J loses 1 base, and the germline ends lie 6 bases apart. As for this clone: Its antigen specificity is not known. One base away there is no much larger clone; base qualities are not given. Other DNA variants within this sample encode the same CDR3.

This clonotype was obtained from a man in his forties or fifties who had recovered from COVID-19. Sequencing was performed on peripheral blood. The chain employs TRBV12-3 or TRBV12-4 and TRBJ1-1; no D gene can be assigned with confidence. The nucleotide sequence reads TGTGCCAGCAGTTTGAAGCAGAACACTGAAGCTTTCTTT. The translation is CASSLKQNTEAFF.